This T cell receptor (beta chain) is from a study of T cells after posttransplantation cyclophosphamide. The CDR3 contains 16 residues. Germline trimming cut 5 bases from V and 3 bases from J; bases unmatched to any gene: 7. The germline V gene has CDR1 PRHDT and CDR2 FYEKMQ (reference sequence). Regarding this clone: Its antigen is currently unknown.

Methotrexate plus calcineurin inhibitor accompanied controls' myeloablative marrow transplants; sampling was 1 year later. Produced via immunoSEQ multiplex PCR; TCRdb's table is partial and in-frame only. Of about 17,000 clones in the sample, roughly 80% are singletons; the top ten hold under 3.5%. General observations from the study: Donor CD8+ memory clones often dominated recipient blood repertoires at later times.

This receptor was taken from a male patient aged 30 to 40 who received an allogeneic stem cell transplant from an unrelated donor, was CMV-positive, and had acute and chronic GVHD. Among the T cells, some may be from the graft donor. V usage is TRBV13 and J usage is TRBJ2-5, with TRBD2 identical over 12 bases. Sequenced material: PBMCs, taken around 59 weeks after allogeneic stem cell transplant with calcineurin inhibitor and methotrexate. The CDR3: CASSQTGLAGKETQYF. CDR3 nucleotide sequence: TGTGCCAGCAGCCAAACTGGACTAGCGGGAAAAGAGACCCAGTACTTC.